This T cell receptor beta chain derives from a study of spatial heterogeneity in lung cancer. The wider study: The donor population consisted of under 75 patients with untreated, early-stage non-small cell lung cancer.

This clonotype was observed at least ten times. TCRdb recomputed calls from the 5' RACE reads with MiXCR, one row per CDR3 protein. The data show 55,000 to 75,000 distinct CDR3 sequences, about 8.2% seen once. The CDR3 consists of 15 residues. V lost 4 bases to trimming and J lost 7 bases, with 17 bases between them. Germline-derived CDR1 and CDR2 are SGHNT and YENEEA. The time point here: blood at routine non-recurrence follow-up after resection. This receptor was identified in a female donor with early-stage non-small cell lung cancer. This chain joins TRBV11-3 and TRBJ2-1, with D perhaps TRBD1 (6 bases). The material was PBMCs, obtained at follow-up. The CDR3 DNA reads TGTGCCAGCAGCTCACAGGGACCCCCAGGAAATGAGCAGTTCTTC. Encoded protein: CASSSQGPPGNEQFF. The whole variable domain, filled in from reference TRBV11-3 and TRBJ2-1, reads EAGVVQSPRYKIIEKKQPVAFWCNPISGHNTLYWYLQNLGQGPELLIRYENEEAVDDSQLPKDRFSAERLKGVDSTLKIQPAELGDSAVYLCASSSQGPPGNEQFFGPGTRLTVL.